The clone carrying this T cell receptor (beta chain) has only one observation. The V gene lost 6 bases and the J gene lost 0 bases, with 7 bases spanning the gap. CDR3 length equals 12 residues. Germline assignment: CDR1 SGHRS and CDR2 YFSETQ. Profiled with immunoSEQ multiplex PCR; TCRdb holds only in-frame clones, not every one. The sample shows around 78,000 clones, 81% of them seen only once. These data originate in a study of OX40 agonist ivuxolimab in advanced cancers. Study at large: Recorded diagnoses for dose-escalation patients were hepatocellular carcinoma, melanoma, renal cell or head and neck cancer. Patients with prior anti-PD-1, anti-PD-L1 or anti-CTLA-4 therapy were eligible; approximately 40% had some.

The TCR sequence derives from an adult with an advanced solid tumor such as melanoma, head and neck, liver or kidney cancer. The genes are TRBV5-1 and TRBJ2-7, with D maybe TRBD2 (6 bases). The specimen comprised CD4+ or CD8+ T cells sorted from blood, sampled in a trial of the OX40 agonist ivuxolimab. The CDR3 sequence is CASNGGSYEQYF. The CDR3 bases are TGCGCCAGCAACGGGGGCTCCTACGAGCAGTACTTC.